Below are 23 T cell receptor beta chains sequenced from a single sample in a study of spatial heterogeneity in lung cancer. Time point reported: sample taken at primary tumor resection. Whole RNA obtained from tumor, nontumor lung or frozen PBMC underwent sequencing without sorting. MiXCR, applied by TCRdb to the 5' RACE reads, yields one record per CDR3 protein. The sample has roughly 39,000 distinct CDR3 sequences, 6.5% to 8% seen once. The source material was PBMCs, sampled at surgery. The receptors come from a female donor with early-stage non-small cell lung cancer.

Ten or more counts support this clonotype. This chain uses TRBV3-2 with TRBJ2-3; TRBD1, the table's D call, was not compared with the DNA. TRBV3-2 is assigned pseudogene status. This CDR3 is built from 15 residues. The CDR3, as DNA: TGTGCCAGCAGCCAACCCCCTAGGAACGTGGATACGCAGTATTTT. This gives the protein CASSQPPRNVDTQYF.

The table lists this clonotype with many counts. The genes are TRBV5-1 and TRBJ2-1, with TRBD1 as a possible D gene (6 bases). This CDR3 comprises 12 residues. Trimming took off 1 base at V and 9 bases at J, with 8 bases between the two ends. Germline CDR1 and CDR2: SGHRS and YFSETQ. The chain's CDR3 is CASSLLQGEQFF. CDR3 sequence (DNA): TGCGCCAGCAGCTTGCTACAGGGTGAGCAGTTCTTC.

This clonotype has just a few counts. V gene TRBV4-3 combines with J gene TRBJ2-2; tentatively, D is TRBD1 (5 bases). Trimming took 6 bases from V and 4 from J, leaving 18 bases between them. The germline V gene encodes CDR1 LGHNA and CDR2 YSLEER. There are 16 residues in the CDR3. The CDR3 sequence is CASSPLQAATTGELFF. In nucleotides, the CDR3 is TGCGCCAGCAGTCCCCTACAGGCGGCTACCACCGGGGAGCTGTTTTTT.

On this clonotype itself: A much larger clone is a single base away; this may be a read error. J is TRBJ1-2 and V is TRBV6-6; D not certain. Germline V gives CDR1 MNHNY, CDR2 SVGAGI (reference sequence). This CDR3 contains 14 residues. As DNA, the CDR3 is TGTGGCAGCAGTTCCCGGCGGACCGTCTATGGCTACACCTTC. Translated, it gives CGSSSRRTVYGYTF.

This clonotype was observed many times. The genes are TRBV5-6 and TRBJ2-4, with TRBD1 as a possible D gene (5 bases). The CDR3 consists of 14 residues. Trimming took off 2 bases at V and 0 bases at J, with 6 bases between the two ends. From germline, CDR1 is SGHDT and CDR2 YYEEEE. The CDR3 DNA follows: TGTGCCAGCAGCTTCACAGGAGCCAAAAACATTCAGTACTTC. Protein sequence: CASSFTGAKNIQYF.

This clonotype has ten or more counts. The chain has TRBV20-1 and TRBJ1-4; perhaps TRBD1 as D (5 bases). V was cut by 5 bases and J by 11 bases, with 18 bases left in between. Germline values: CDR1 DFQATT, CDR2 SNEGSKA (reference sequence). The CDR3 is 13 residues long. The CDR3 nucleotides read TGCAGTGCTCCGCGACAGTTTCGGGAGAAACTGTTTTTT. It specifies CSAPRQFREKLFF.

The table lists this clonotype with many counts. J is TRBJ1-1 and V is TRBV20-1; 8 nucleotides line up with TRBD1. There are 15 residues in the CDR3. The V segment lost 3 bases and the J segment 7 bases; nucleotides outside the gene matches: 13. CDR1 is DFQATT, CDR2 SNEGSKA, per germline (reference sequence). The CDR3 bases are TGCAGTGCTAGCCACCGGACAGGGAGTTTTGGTGAAGCTTTCTTT. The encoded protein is CSASHRTGSFGEAFF.

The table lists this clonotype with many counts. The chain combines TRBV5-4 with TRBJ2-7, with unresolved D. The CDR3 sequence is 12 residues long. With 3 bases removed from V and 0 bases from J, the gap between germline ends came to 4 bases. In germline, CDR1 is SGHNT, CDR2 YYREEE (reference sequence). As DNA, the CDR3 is TGTGCCAGCAGCTGGAGCTCCTACGAGCAGTACTTC. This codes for CASSWSSYEQYF. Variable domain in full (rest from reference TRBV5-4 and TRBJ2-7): ETGVTQSPTHLIKTRGQQVTLRCSSQSGHNTVSWYQQALGQGPQFIFQYYREEENGRGNFPPRFSGLQFPNYSSELNVNALELDDSALYLCASSWSSYEQYFGPGTRLTVT.

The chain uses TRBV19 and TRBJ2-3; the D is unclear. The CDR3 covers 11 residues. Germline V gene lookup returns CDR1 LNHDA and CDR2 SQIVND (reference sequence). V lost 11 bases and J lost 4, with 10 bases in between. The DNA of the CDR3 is TGTGCCGCTGGTTTTGCAGATACGCAGTATTTT. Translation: CAAGFADTQYF.

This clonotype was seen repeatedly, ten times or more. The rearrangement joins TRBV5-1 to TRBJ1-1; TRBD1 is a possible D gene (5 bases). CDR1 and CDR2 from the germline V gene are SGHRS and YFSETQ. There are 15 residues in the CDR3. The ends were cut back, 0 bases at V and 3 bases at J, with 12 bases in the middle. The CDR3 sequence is CASSLGGHWDTEAFF. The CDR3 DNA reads TGCGCCAGCAGCTTGGGGGGCCATTGGGACACTGAAGCTTTCTTT.

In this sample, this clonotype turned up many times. The CDR3 bases are TGCGCCAGCAGCTTCCCGGACAGGGGGAACACCGGGGAGCTGTTTTTT. The encoded protein is CASSFPDRGNTGELFF. V gene TRBV5-1 combines with J gene TRBJ2-2; 9 nucleotides line up with TRBD1. CDR3 length equals 16 residues. Germline-derived CDR1 and CDR2 are SGHRS and YFSETQ. J was trimmed by 1 base and V by 2 bases; bases with no gene match: 3.

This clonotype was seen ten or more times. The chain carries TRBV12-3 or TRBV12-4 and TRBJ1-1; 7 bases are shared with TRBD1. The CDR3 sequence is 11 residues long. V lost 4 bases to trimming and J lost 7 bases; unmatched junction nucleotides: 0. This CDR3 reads CASSYRGEAFF. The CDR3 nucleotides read TGTGCCAGCAGTTACAGGGGTGAAGCTTTCTTT.

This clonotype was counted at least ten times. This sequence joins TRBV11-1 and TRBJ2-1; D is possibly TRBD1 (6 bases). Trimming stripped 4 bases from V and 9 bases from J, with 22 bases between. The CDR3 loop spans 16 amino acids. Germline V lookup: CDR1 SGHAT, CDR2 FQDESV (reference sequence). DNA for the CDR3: TGTGCCAGCAGCTCACAGGGCTCGGCGTATATCGGTGAGCAGTTCTTC. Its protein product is CASSSQGSAYIGEQFF.

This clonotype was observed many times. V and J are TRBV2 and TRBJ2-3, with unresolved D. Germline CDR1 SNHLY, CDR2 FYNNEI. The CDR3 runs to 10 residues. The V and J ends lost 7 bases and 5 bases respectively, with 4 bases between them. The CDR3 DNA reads TGTGCCAGCAAAATAGATACGCAGTATTTT. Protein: CASKIDTQYF.

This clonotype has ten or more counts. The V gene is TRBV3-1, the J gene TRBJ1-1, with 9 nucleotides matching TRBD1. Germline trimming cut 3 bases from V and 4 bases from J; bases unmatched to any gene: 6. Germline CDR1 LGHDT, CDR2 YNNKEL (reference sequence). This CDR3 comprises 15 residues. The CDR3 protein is CASSHLTGGGTEAFF. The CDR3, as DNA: TGTGCCAGCAGCCACCTGACAGGGGGAGGCACTGAAGCTTTCTTT.

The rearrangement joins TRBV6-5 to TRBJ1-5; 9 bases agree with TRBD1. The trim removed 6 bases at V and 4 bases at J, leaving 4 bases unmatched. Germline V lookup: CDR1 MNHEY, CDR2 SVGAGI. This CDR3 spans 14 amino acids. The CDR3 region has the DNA TGTGCCAGCAGGGGACAGGGTCCTAATCAGCCCCAGCATTTT. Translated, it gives CASRGQGPNQPQHF.

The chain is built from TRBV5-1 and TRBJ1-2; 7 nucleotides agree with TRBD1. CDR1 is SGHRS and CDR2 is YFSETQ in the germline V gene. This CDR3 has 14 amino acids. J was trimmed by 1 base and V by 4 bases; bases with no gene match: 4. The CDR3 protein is CASSPGQFNYGYTF. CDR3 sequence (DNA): TGCGCCAGCAGCCCGGGACAGTTTAACTATGGCTACACCTTC. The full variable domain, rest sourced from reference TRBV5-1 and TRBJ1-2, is KAGVTQTPRYLIKTRGQQVTLSCSPISGHRSVSWYQQTPGQGLQFLFEYFSETQRNKGNFPGRFSGRQFSNSRSEMNVSTLELGDSALYLCASSPGQFNYGYTFGSGTRLTVV.

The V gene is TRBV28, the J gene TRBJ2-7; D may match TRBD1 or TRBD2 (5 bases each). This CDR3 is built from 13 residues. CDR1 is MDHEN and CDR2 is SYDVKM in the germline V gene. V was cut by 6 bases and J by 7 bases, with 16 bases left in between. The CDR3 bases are TGTGCCAGCAGGACAGCTGCTTGGGGGGAGCAGTACTTC. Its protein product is CASRTAAWGEQYF. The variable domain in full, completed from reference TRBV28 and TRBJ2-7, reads DVKVTQSSRYLVKRTGEKVFLECVQDMDHENMFWYRQDPGLGLRLIYFSYDVKMKEKGDIPEGYSVSREKKERFSLILESASTNQTSMYLCASRTAAWGEQYFGPGTRLTVT.

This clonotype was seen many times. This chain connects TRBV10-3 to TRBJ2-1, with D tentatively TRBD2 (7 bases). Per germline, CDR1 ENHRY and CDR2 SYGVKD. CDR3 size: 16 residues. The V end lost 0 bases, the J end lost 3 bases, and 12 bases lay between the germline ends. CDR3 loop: CAISESKGGNYNEQFF. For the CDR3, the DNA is TGTGCCATCAGTGAGTCAAAGGGGGGGAACTACAATGAGCAGTTCTTC.

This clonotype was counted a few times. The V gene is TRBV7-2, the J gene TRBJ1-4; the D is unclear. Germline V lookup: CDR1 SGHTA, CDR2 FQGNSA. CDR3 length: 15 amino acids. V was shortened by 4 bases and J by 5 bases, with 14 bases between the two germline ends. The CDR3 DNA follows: TGTGCCAGCAGCTCCCTCGGCCAGGAGAATGAAAAACTGTTTTTT. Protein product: CASSSLGQENEKLFF.

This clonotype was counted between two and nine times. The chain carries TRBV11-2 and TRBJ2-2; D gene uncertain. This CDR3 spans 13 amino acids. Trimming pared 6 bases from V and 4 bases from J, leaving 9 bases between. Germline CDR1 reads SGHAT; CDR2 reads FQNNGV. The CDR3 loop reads CASRVRSTGELFF. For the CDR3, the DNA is TGTGCCAGCAGGGTGCGCAGCACCGGGGAGCTGTTTTTT.

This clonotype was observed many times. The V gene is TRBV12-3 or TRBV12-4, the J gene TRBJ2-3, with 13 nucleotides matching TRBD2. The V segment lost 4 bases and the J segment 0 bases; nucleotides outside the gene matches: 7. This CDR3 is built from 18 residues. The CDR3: CASSWGLAGSLSTDTQYF. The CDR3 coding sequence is TGTGCCAGCAGTTGGGGACTAGCGGGGAGCCTTAGCACAGATACGCAGTATTTT.

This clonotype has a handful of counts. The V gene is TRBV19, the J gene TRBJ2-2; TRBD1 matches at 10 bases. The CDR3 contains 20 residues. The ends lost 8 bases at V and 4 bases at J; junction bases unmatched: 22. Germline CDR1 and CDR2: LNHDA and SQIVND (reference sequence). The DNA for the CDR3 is TGTGCCAGTCACCCCCGTAGACAGGGGGCGTTCGTTGGTATCACCGGGGAGCTGTTTTTT. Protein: CASHPRRQGAFVGITGELFF.